The 4 T cell receptor beta chains below come from one sample, sequenced in a study of T cell responses to AZD1222 COVID-19 vaccine. The protocol was immunoSEQ multiplex PCR, while the TCRdb copy is restricted to in-frame clones and leaves out a portion. The table records about 99,000 clones, 91% of them present only once. The input for sequencing was peripheral blood, taken on day 0 of AZD1222 vaccination. The source is an adult in good health.

The chain uses TRBV9 and TRBJ2-5; TRBD2 matches at 13 bases. After removal of 2 bases from V and 5 bases from J, the junction contained 12 bases not matched to a gene. The length of the CDR3 is 18 residues. Germline CDR1 reads SGDLS; CDR2 reads YYNGEE. The CDR3 bases are TGTGCCAGCAGCGTCACCGGGACTAGCGGGATACGGTGGGAGACCCAGTACTTC. Its translation is CASSVTGTSGIRWETQYF.

The CDR3 loop reads CASSGRLAGTNEQFF. CDR3 DNA: TGCGCCAGCAGTGGTAGACTAGCGGGAACGAATGAGCAGTTCTTC. This chain connects TRBV10-1 to TRBJ2-1, with 11 positions matching TRBD2. From germline, CDR1 is WNHNN and CDR2 SYGVQD (reference sequence). The CDR3 contains 15 residues. V dropped 4 bases and J dropped 7; count of bases not matched to a gene: 6.

The CDR3 loop reads CASSYGQGVAGELFF. As DNA, the CDR3 is TGTGCCAGCAGCTACGGACAGGGGGTCGCCGGGGAGCTGTTTTTT. The gene calls are TRBV5-8 and TRBJ2-2; 10 nucleotides match TRBD1. In germline, CDR1 is SGHTS, CDR2 YDEGEE. Trimming cost V 3 bases and J 6 bases; bases outside gene matches: 5. The CDR3 runs to 15 residues.

The chain uses TRBV4-1 and TRBJ2-3; 13 bases are a match to TRBD2. CDR3 length: 16 amino acids. The ends lost 5 bases at V and 3 bases at J; junction bases unmatched: 5. Germline V CDR1 and CDR2: MGHRA, YSYEKL. The CDR3 region has the DNA TGCGCCAGCAGCTATAGGACTAGCGGGGGAACAGATACGCAGTATTTT. This gives the protein CASSYRTSGGTDTQYF.